Listed below are T cell receptor beta chains from one sample, sequenced in a study of blood T cell repertoires in COVID-19. The data were produced by immunoSEQ multiplex PCR, yet TCRdb's version contains in-frame clones alone and is incomplete. The sample has around 250,000 clones, 70% to 90% seen once. Sample: PBMCs or T cells enriched from blood (not recorded which). The source of these receptors is a woman aged 45-60 years who had recovered from COVID-19. Both conserved end residues are part of each CDR3. A D gene is named only where the DNA matches it firmly. Only part of the rows carry a size: once, few, many, or a class if the clone is expanded.

- TRBJ2-3 TRBD1 15 TRBV15 TGTGCCACCAGGGAAAAGGGGGCTCGCACAGATACGCAGTATTTT CATREKGARTDTQYF
- TRBJ1-1 TRBD1 15 TRBV13 TGTGCCAGCAGCTTAGCCCAGGGGGCTTACACTGAAGCTTTCTTT CASSLAQGAYTEAFF
- TRBJ2-7 TRBD1 12 TRBV6-5 TGTGCCAGCGGAACAGGGGACTACGAGCAGTACTTC CASGTGDYEQYF
- TRBJ2-1 TRBD2 19 TRBV15 TGTGCCACCAGCACGATGGCTAGCGGGAGGGTTTTTACCTACAATGAGCAGTTCTTC CATSTMASGRVFTYNEQFF
few TRBJ1-1 - 13 TRBV28 TGTGCCAGCAGTCCAGGACAAGCCACTGAAGCTTTCTTT CASSPGQATEAFF
once TRBJ2-1 TRBD1 15 TRBV6-2/TRBV6-3 TGTGCCAGCAGTTGGGGGACAGGGGCCAAGAATGAGCAGTTCTTC CASSWGTGAKNEQFF
- TRBJ2-2 TRBD2 14 TRBV7-3 TGTGCCAGCAGCGCTAGCGGGAGTGCCGGGGAGCTGTTTTTT CASSASGSAGELFF
- TRBJ1-5 TRBD1 14 TRBV5-1 TGCGCCAGCAGCTCCGGGACAGAAAATCAGCCCCAGCATTTT CASSSGTENQPQHF
few TRBJ1-2 - 13 TRBV19 TGTGCCAGTAGTATAGCGAGCTACTATGGCTACACCTTC CASSIASYYGYTF
- TRBJ1-6 - 16 TRBV3-1/TRBV3-2 TGTGCCAGCAGACGCGGAGCCCACTCCTATAATTCACCCCTCCACTTT CASRRGAHSYNSPLHF
- TRBJ1-5 TRBD1 17 TRBV28 TGTGCCAGCAGTTTATACCAGGGACAGGCGGGAAATCAGCCCCAGCATTTT CASSLYQGQAGNQPQHF
- TRBJ1-3 - 14 TRBV5-1 TGCGCCAGCAGGGAGCAGGGCTCTGGAAACACCATATATTTT CASREQGSGNTIYF
- TRBJ1-1 - 12 TRBV11-2 TGTGCCAGCAGCTTAGCGGGGAAGAGAGCTTTCTTT CASSLAGKRAFF
- TRBJ1-5 - 17 TRBV19 TGTGCCAGTAGTATATTGTCGGGGGGTTATAGCAATCAGCCCCAGCATTTT CASSILSGGYSNQPQHF
- TRBJ1-1 - 14 TRBV18 TGTGCCAGCTCACCACCGTCCAGGGACACTGAAGCTTTCTTT CASSPPSRDTEAFF
- TRBJ1-2 TRBD1 12 TRBV29-1 TGCAGCGTGGAGGACAGGGTGTATGGCTACACCTTC CSVEDRVYGYTF
- TRBJ2-7 TRBD1 12 TRBV7-2 TGTGCCAGCAGCCAGGGGGTCCGCGAGCAGTACTTC CASSQGVREQYF
- TRBJ1-2 TRBD1 16 TRBV6-2/TRBV6-3 TGTGCCAGCGGCCGGACAGGGACAGTGGGTTACTATGGCTACACCTTC CASGRTGTVGYYGYTF
- TRBJ1-1 - 13 TRBV3-1/TRBV3-2 TGTGCCAGCAGCCAAGAAGGAGACAGCGAAGCTTTCTTT CASSQEGDSEAFF
- TRBJ2-1 TRBD2 16 TRBV5-4 TGTGCCAGCGGCCCTCTTTCGGGACTAGCGGAAAATGAGCAGTTCTTC CASGPLSGLAENEQFF
- TRBJ2-7 - 13 TRBV10-3 TGTGCCATCAGTCCGGGAGTCTCCTACGAGCAGTACTTC CAISPGVSYEQYF
many TRBJ2-3 - 15 TRBV30 TGTGCCTGGACAACAGGGGAGGTCAACACAGATACGCAGTATTTT CAWTTGEVNTDTQYF
- TRBJ2-1 TRBD1 14 TRBV24-1 TGTGCCACCAGTGTCCCGGGACAGGGCTATGAGCAGTTCTTC CATSVPGQGYEQFF
- TRBJ1-4 - 17 TRBV9 TGTGCCAGCAGCCCCCCCCGCCGGGATGGAACTAATGAAAAACTGTTTTTT CASSPPRRDGTNEKLFF